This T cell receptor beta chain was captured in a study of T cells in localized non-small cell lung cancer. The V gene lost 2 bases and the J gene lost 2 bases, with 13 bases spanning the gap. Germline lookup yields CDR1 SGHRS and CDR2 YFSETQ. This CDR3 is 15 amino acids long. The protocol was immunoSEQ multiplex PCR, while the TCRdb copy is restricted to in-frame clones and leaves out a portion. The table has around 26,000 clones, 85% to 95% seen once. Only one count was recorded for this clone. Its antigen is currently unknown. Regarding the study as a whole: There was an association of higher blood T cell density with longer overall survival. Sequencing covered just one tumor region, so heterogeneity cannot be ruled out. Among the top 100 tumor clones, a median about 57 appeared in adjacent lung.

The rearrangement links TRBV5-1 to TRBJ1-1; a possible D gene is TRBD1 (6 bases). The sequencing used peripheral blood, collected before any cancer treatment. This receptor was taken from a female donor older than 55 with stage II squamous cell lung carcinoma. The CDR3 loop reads CASSFGQSFNTEAFF. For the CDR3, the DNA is TGCGCCAGCAGCTTCGGACAGAGCTTTAACACTGAAGCTTTCTTT.